The present TCR beta chain was sequenced within a study of CD8+CD57+ T cells in acquired aplastic anemia. In the study overall: Yields of DNA that came from sorted CD4+ and CD8+ cells averaged approximately 3.2 ug.

This clonotype was picked up a small number of times. The target antigen is unknown. Template material for TCR beta VDJ and CDR3 profiling consisted of genomic DNA. TCRdb used MiXCR to reprocess the reads, holding one entry per CDR3 protein. Among 250,000 to 300,000 distinct CDR3 sequences listed, around three fifths were seen once. Study outcomes and limitations: Comparison of patients with controls identified about 30 shared CD8+ CDR3 sequences. Patients versus controls showed no significant CD8+ Simpson's diversity difference.

Patients chosen for sequencing had shown CD8+CD57+ cell expansion by flow cytometry. Receipt of therapy had not occurred in any patient by the time of blood sampling. The sequencing input was sorted CD4+, CD8+, or CD8+CD57+ T cells (not recorded which) from PBMCs. The receptor comes from a human donor with aplastic anemia.

CDR3 nucleotide sequence: TGTGCCATCAGTGAGTTAAGGGGCGGTTCACCCCTCCACTTT. It encodes CAISELRGGSPLHF. The V and J genes are TRBV10-3 and TRBJ1-6; D perhaps matches TRBD1 (5 bases). CDR3 length equals 14 residues. Germline CDR1 reads ENHRY; CDR2 reads SYGVKD. V dropped 1 base and J dropped 9 bases, with 10 bases sitting between them.